This is a list of T cell receptor beta chains from one sample in a study of cytomegalovirus exposure and HLA in healthy donors. Data came from immunoSEQ multiplex PCR; TCRdb stores just in-frame clones and leaves some out. The sample contains more than 140,000 clones, roughly 80% of which appear only once. Sequencing input: PBMCs. The receptors were gathered from a female donor in good health and CMV-seronegative. CDR3s include the opening cysteine and the closing phenylalanine or tryptophan. The order of the fields is CDR3 protein, CDR3 DNA, V gene, clone size, J gene, D gene. The D gene is left open where the match is weak. Clone size, where shown, is once, few, many, or a class for clones that have expanded.

cdr3_aa: CASSLARLAGTGELFF
cdr3_nt: TGTGCCAGCAGCTTAGCTCGGCTAGCGGGGACCGGGGAGCTGTTTTTT
v_call: TRBV7-9
clone_size: .
j_call: TRBJ2-2
d_call: TRBD2

cdr3_aa: CASRAGTGDSPLHF
cdr3_nt: TGTGCCAGCAGGGCCGGTACAGGGGACTCACCCCTCCACTTT
v_call: TRBV6-1
clone_size: once
j_call: TRBJ1-6
d_call: TRBD1

cdr3_aa: CASSSLWDRVSHEQYF
cdr3_nt: TGTGCCAGCAGCTCACTTTGGGACAGGGTTTCCCACGAGCAGTACTTC
v_call: TRBV7-8
clone_size: .
j_call: TRBJ2-7
d_call: TRBD1

cdr3_aa: CASSLYVSGTTGLEQYF
cdr3_nt: TGTGCCAGCAGTTTATACGTATCCGGGACTACCGGTCTCGAGCAGTACTTC
v_call: TRBV28
clone_size: .
j_call: TRBJ2-7
d_call: TRBD2

cdr3_aa: CASSFGTGHTGELFF
cdr3_nt: TGTGCCAGCAGCTTCGGGACAGGGCACACCGGGGAGCTGTTTTTT
v_call: TRBV7-6
clone_size: few
j_call: TRBJ2-2
d_call: TRBD1

cdr3_aa: CASRRGTREQETQYF
cdr3_nt: TGTGCCAGCAGGAGGGGGACGCGGGAGCAAGAGACCCAGTACTTC
v_call: TRBV6-5
clone_size: .
j_call: TRBJ2-5
d_call: .

cdr3_aa: CASSVGGGTSGGNEQFF
cdr3_nt: TGTGCCAGCAGCGTAGGCGGGGGGACTAGCGGGGGGAATGAGCAGTTCTTC
v_call: TRBV9
clone_size: .
j_call: TRBJ2-1
d_call: TRBD2

cdr3_aa: CASSFPPGLATGEQYF
cdr3_nt: TGTGCCAGCAGTTTCCCACCGGGACTAGCCACGGGGGAGCAGTACTTC
v_call: TRBV27
clone_size: .
j_call: TRBJ2-7
d_call: TRBD2

cdr3_aa: CASSRGDVYGYTF
cdr3_nt: TGTGCCAGCAGCCGCGGGGATGTCTATGGCTACACCTTC
v_call: TRBV6-5
clone_size: .
j_call: TRBJ1-2
d_call: .

cdr3_aa: CASSSKQGLSSEQYF
cdr3_nt: TGTGCCAGTAGTTCCAAACAGGGGCTGTCGAGCGAGCAGTACTTC
v_call: TRBV19
clone_size: .
j_call: TRBJ2-7
d_call: TRBD1

cdr3_aa: CASSDGTGGLANYGYTF
cdr3_nt: TGTGCCAGTAGTGATGGGACAGGGGGTTTGGCTAACTATGGCTACACCTTC
v_call: TRBV19
clone_size: few
j_call: TRBJ1-2
d_call: TRBD1

cdr3_aa: CAKRHLKNTGELFF
cdr3_nt: TGCGCCAAAAGACACCTTAAGAACACCGGGGAGCTGTTTTTT
v_call: TRBV23-1
clone_size: .
j_call: TRBJ2-2
d_call: .

cdr3_aa: CASSSYQGAGGYTF
cdr3_nt: TGTGCCAGCAGTTCATACCAGGGGGCAGGGGGCTACACCTTC
v_call: TRBV27
clone_size: .
j_call: TRBJ1-2
d_call: TRBD1

cdr3_aa: CASSAGMNTEAFF
cdr3_nt: TGTGCCAGCAGTGCAGGCATGAACACTGAAGCCTTCTTT
v_call: TRBV6-5
clone_size: .
j_call: TRBJ1-1
d_call: .

cdr3_aa: CASSYADRGGDGYTF
cdr3_nt: TGTGCCAGCAGTTATGCGGACAGGGGAGGGGATGGCTACACCTTC
v_call: TRBV6-5
clone_size: .
j_call: TRBJ1-2
d_call: TRBD1

cdr3_aa: CASSFNYQPQHF
cdr3_nt: TGTGCCAGCAGTTTCAACTATCAGCCCCAGCATTTT
v_call: TRBV28
clone_size: .
j_call: TRBJ1-5
d_call: .

cdr3_aa: CASSEPSDRRDDEQYF
cdr3_nt: TGTGCCAGCAGTGAACCATCGGACAGGAGAGACGACGAGCAGTACTTC
v_call: TRBV2
clone_size: .
j_call: TRBJ2-7
d_call: TRBD1

cdr3_aa: CAISESTGIAGANVLTF
cdr3_nt: TGTGCCATCAGTGAGTCTACGGGGATAGCTGGGGCCAACGTCCTGACTTTC
v_call: TRBV10-3
clone_size: .
j_call: TRBJ2-6
d_call: .

cdr3_aa: CASSLFGRSAEAFF
cdr3_nt: TGTGCCAGCAGTTTATTTGGGAGGAGCGCTGAAGCTTTCTTT
v_call: TRBV27
clone_size: few
j_call: TRBJ1-1
d_call: .

cdr3_aa: CASSPGGLNTGELFF
cdr3_nt: TGTGCCAGCAGTCCCGGGGGGCTGAACACCGGGGAGCTGTTTTTT
v_call: TRBV9
clone_size: .
j_call: TRBJ2-2
d_call: .

cdr3_aa: CASSEVGTGRSFSGANVLTF
cdr3_nt: TGTGCCAGCAGTGAAGTGGGGACAGGCCGCTCGTTCTCTGGGGCCAACGTCCTGACTTTC
v_call: TRBV6-1
clone_size: .
j_call: TRBJ2-6
d_call: TRBD1

cdr3_aa: CASSPLAAGDTQYF
cdr3_nt: TGCGCCAGCAGCCCCCTTGCAGCAGGAGATACGCAGTATTTT
v_call: TRBV5-1
clone_size: .
j_call: TRBJ2-3
d_call: .

cdr3_aa: CASSQDSNSNQPQHF
cdr3_nt: TGTGCCAGCTCACAAGACAGTAATAGCAATCAGCCCCAGCATTTT
v_call: TRBV18
clone_size: .
j_call: TRBJ1-5
d_call: .

cdr3_aa: CASSSGQGLERGGTLWRDEQYF
cdr3_nt: TGTGCCAGCAGCTCAGGACAGGGTCTTGAGCGGGGGGGCACCCTTTGGAGGGACGAGCAGTACTTC
v_call: TRBV13
clone_size: .
j_call: TRBJ2-7
d_call: TRBD2